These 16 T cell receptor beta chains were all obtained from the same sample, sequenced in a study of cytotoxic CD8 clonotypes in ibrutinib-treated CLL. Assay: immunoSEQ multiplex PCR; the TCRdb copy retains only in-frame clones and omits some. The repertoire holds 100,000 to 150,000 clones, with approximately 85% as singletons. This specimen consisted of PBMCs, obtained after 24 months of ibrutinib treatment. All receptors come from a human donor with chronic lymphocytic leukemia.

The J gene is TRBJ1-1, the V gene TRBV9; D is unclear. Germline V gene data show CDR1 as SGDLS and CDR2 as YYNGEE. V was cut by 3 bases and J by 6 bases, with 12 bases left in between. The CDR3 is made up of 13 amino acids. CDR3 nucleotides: TGTGCCAGCAGCGCCGTCCGGGTCGCTGAAGCTTTCTTT. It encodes CASSAVRVAEAFF.

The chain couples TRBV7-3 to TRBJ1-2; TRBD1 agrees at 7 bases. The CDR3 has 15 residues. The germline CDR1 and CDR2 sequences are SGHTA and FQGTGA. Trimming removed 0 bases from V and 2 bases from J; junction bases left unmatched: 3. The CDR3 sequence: CASSLTSGQNYGYTF. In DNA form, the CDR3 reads TGTGCCAGCAGCTTAACCTCGGGACAGAACTATGGCTACACCTTC.

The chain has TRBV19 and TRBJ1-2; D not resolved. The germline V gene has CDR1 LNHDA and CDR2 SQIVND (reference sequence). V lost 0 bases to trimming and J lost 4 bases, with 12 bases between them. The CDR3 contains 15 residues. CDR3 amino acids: CASSIEARASYGYTF. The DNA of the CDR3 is TGTGCCAGTAGTATAGAGGCCCGGGCCAGCTATGGCTACACCTTC.

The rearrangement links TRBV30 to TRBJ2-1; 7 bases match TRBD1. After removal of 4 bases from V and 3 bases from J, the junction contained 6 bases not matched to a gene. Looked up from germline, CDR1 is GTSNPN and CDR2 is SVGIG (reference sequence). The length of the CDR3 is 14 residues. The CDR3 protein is CAWMPGTDYNEQFF. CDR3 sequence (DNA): TGTGCCTGGATGCCCGGGACAGACTACAATGAGCAGTTCTTC.

The CDR3, as DNA: TGTGCCAGCAGTTTCGGCCGAGGCAACACTGAAGCTTTCTTT. As protein: CASSFGRGNTEAFF. V gene TRBV2 combines with J gene TRBJ1-1; D call uncertain. Trimming removed 5 bases at V and 2 bases at J, with 12 bases between. Per germline, CDR1 SNHLY and CDR2 FYNNEI. The CDR3 contains 14 residues.

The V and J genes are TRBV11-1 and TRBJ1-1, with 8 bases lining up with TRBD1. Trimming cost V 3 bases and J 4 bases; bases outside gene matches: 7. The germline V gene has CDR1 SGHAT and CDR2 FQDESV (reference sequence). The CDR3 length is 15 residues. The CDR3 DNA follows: TGTGCCAGCAGCTTCGCAGGGGGCGAGTCCACTGAAGCTTTCTTT. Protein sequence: CASSFAGGESTEAFF.

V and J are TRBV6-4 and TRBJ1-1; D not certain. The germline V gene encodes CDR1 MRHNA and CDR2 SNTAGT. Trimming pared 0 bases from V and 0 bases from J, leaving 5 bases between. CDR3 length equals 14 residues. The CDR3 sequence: CASSDSHLNTEAFF. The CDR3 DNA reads TGTGCCAGCAGTGACTCGCACCTGAACACTGAAGCTTTCTTT.

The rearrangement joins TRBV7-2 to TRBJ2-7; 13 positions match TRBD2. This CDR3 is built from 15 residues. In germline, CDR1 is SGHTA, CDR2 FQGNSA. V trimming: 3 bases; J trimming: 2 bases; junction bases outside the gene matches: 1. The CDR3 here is CASSFGTSGTYEQYF. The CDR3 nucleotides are TGTGCCAGCAGCTTCGGGACTAGCGGGACCTACGAGCAGTACTTC.

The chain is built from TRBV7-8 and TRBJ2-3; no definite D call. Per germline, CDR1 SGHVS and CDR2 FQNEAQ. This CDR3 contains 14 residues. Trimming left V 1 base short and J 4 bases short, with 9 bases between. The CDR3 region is CASSLGSHADTQYF. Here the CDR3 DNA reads TGTGCCAGCAGCTTAGGTTCACACGCAGATACGCAGTATTTT.

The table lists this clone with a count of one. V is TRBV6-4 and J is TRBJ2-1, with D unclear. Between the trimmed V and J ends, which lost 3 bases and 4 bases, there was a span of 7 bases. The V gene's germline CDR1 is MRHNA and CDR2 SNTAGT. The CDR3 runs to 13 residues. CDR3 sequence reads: CASSDKYYNEQFF. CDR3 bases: TGTGCCAGCAGTGATAAGTATTACAATGAGCAGTTCTTC.

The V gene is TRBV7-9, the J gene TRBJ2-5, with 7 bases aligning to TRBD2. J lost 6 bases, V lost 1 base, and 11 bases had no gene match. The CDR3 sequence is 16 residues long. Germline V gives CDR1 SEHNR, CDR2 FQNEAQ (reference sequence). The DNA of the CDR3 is TGTGCCAGCAGCTTAGATATATGGGGAGGGCCCCAGACCCAGTACTTC. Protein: CASSLDIWGGPQTQYF.

The CDR3 region is CSASSGLRQFF. CDR3 nucleotide sequence: TGCAGTGCTAGTTCGGGGCTAAGGCAGTTCTTC. The V and J genes are TRBV20-1 and TRBJ2-1; perhaps D is TRBD1 or TRBD2 (5 bases each). CDR3 length equals 11 residues. With 3 bases removed from V and 12 bases from J, the gap between germline ends came to 12 bases. Germline V CDR1 and CDR2: DFQATT, SNEGSKA (reference sequence).

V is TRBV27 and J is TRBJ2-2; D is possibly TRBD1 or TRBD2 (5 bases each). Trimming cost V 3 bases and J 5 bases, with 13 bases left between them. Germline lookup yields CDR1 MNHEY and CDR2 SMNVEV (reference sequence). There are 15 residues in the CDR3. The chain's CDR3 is CASSLGVRVTGELFF. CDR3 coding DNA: TGTGCCAGCAGTTTGGGGGTTCGGGTTACCGGGGAGCTGTTTTTT.

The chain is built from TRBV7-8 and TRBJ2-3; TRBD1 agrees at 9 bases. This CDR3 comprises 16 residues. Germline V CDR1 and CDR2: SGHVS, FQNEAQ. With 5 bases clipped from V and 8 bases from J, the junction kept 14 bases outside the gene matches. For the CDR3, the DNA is TGTGCCAGCAGCAAGCTTGGGGACAGGGTGGTTGGTACGCAGTATTTT. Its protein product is CASSKLGDRVVGTQYF.

CDR3 nucleotides: TGCGCCAGCAGCCAAGATGAGGCAGGGGTGGTCTACGAGCAGTACTTC. Protein sequence: CASSQDEAGVVYEQYF. This sequence joins TRBV4-3 and TRBJ2-7; weak D call: TRBD1 (6 bases). Germline CDR1 is LGHNA and CDR2 is YSLEER. The CDR3 is made up of 16 amino acids. V was cut by 0 bases and J by 3 bases, with 15 bases left in between.

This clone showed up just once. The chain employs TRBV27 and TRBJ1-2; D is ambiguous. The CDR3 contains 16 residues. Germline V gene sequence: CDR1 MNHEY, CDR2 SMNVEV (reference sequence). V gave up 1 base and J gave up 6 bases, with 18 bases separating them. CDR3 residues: CASSLFPQSRSNGYTF. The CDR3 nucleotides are TGTGCCAGCAGTTTATTCCCCCAATCCAGGTCGAATGGCTACACCTTC.